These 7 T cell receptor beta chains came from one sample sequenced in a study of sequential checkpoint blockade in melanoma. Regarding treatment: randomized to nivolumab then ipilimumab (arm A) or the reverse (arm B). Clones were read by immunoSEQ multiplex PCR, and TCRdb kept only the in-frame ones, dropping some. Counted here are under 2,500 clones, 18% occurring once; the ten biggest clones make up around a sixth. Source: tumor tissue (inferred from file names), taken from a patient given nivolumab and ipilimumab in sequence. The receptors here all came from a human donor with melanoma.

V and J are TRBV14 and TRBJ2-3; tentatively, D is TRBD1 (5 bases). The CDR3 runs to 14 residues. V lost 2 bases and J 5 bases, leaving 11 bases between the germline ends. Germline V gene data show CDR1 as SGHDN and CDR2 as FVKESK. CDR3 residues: CASSQPTREDTQYF. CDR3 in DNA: TGTGCCAGCAGCCAACCGACCAGGGAAGATACGCAGTATTTT.

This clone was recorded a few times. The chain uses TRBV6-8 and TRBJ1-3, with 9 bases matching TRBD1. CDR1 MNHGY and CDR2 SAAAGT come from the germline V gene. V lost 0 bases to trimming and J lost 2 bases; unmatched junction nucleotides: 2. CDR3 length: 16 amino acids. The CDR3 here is CASSYSGQGTGNTIYF. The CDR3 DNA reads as TGTGCCAGCAGTTACTCCGGACAGGGGACTGGAAACACCATATATTTT.

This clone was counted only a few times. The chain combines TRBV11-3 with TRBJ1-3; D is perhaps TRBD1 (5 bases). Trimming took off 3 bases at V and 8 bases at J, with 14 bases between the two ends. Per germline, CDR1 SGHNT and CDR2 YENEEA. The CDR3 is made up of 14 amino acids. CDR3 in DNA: TGTGCCAGCAGCTTGGGGGGAACCTGGGACACCATATATTTT. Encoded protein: CASSLGGTWDTIYF.

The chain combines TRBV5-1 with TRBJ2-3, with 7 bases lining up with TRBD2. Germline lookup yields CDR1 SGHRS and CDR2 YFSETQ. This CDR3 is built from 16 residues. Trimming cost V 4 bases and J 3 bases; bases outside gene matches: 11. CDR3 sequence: CASSPAGEAWTDTQYF. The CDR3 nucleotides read TGCGCCAGCAGCCCGGCGGGGGAAGCGTGGACAGATACGCAGTATTTT.

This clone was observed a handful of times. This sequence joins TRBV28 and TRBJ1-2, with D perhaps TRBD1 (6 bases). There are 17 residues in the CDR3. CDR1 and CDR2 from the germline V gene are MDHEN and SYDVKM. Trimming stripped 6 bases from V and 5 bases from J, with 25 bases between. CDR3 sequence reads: CASSQTGHREVRYGYTF. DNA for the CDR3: TGTGCCAGCAGCCAAACGGGACACAGGGAGGTACGGTATGGCTACACCTTC.

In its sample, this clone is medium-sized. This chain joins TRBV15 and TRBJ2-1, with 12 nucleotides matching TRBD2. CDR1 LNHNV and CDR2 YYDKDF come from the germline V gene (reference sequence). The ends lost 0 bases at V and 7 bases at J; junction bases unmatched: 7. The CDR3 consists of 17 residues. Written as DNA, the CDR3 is TGTGCCACCAGCAGAGATTTCCGGACTAGCGGGAAGAATGAGCAGTTCTTC. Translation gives CATSRDFRTSGKNEQFF.

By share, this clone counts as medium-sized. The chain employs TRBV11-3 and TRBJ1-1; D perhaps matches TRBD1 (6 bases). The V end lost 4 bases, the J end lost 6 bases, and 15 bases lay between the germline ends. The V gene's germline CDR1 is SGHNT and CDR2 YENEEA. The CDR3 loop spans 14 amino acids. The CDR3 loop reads CASSSEQGISEAFF. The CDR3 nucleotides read TGTGCCAGCAGCTCAGAACAGGGAATATCTGAAGCTTTCTTT.